The 3 T cell receptor beta chains given below trace back to one sample, sequenced in a study of monozygotic twins with inflammatory bowel disease. TCRdb derives one entry per CDR3 protein from the 5' RACE reads, leaving out DNA. In all, the sample yields around 370,000 distinct CDR3 sequences. The sequenced sample was blood. All receptors come from a human donor with ulcerative colitis or Crohn's disease, or a healthy co-twin of an affected twin (not recorded which).

The chain has TRBV4-3 and TRBJ1-1; checking the TCRdb D call of TRBD1 is not possible without DNA. CDR3 size: 16 residues. The germline gives CDR1 LGHNA, CDR2 YSLEER. The CDR3 sequence: CASSQGLGQGGSEAFF.

This chain uses TRBV4-1 with TRBJ2-5; TCRdb lists TRBD1, though no DNA is available to test this call. The length of the CDR3 is 15 residues. Germline CDR1 and CDR2: MGHRA and YSYEKL. CDR3 protein: CASSQPDRAQETQYF.

The chain is built from TRBV19 and TRBJ2-5. The CDR3 extends over 13 amino acids. In germline, CDR1 is LNHDA, CDR2 SQIVND (reference sequence). The CDR3 loop is CASSIKAEETQYF.